A selection of T cell receptor beta chains follows, all from one sample in a study of beta chain features in type 1 diabetes. The repertoire was sequenced with immunoSEQ multiplex PCR; TCRdb's copy has only in-frame clones and lacks some. The sample lists 200,000 to 300,000 clones, 14% occurring once. Sequences were obtained from naive CD4+ T cells from blood. These receptors originate from a woman aged 40 to 50 in good health. Each CDR3 is given with its conserved first and last residue. The D gene is left open where the match is weak. Clone size appears in some rows only: once, few, many, or a class for an expanded clone.

>TRBV19|-|TRBD2|TRBJ2-2
TGTGCCAGTGGCGGACTAGCGGGGGATACCGGGGAGCTGTTTTTT
CASGGLAGDTGELFF
>TRBV29-1|many|TRBD2|TRBJ2-1
TGCAGCGTTGGACTAGCGGGGGGCAATGAGCAGTTCTTC
CSVGLAGGNEQFF
>TRBV19|few|-|TRBJ2-5
TGTGCCAGTACGCCAGTCGGGCAAGAGACCCAGTACTTC
CASTPVGQETQYF
>TRBV5-4|-|TRBD2|TRBJ2-1
TGTGCCAGCACCCCGGGACTATACTACAATGAGCAGTTCTTC
CASTPGLYYNEQFF
>TRBV29-1|-|TRBD2|TRBJ2-7
TGCAGCGTAGGGACTAACCCCTACGAGCAGTACTTC
CSVGTNPYEQYF
>TRBV29-1|few|-|TRBJ1-5
TGCAGCGCTGGGGGGGGTCTCAATCAGCCCCAGCATTTT
CSAGGGLNQPQHF
>TRBV19|few|-|TRBJ1-5
TGTGCCAGTACTACCCGGGGGGGAATTAGCAATCAGCCCCAGCATTTT
CASTTRGGISNQPQHF
>TRBV5-1|-|TRBD2|TRBJ2-7
TGCGCCAGCAGTACACCGGACCCGGGACTAGCGGGCGCTAACCTTTACGAGCAGTACTTC
CASSTPDPGLAGANLYEQYF
>TRBV7-2|few|TRBD1|TRBJ2-7
TGTGCCAGCAGCTTAAGAAGACAGGGAACTTACGAGCAGTACTTC
CASSLRRQGTYEQYF
>TRBV5-6|-|-|TRBJ1-1
TGTGCCAGCAGCTGGACAAGAGGAAACACTGAAGCTTTCTTT
CASSWTRGNTEAFF
>TRBV10-1|-|-|TRBJ2-5
TGCGCCAGCAGTGGAACTGATATACGCGCCCAGTACTTC
CASSGTDIRAQYF
>TRBV5-1|-|TRBD1|TRBJ1-4
TGCGCCAGCAGCTCTGACAGGGTAAAAGAAAAACTGTTTTTT
CASSSDRVKEKLFF
>TRBV29-1|-|-|TRBJ1-1
TGCAGCGCCCAAAGGGGTGACACTGAAGCTTTCTTT
CSAQRGDTEAFF
>TRBV29-1|-|-|TRBJ1-1
TGCAGCGTTGAAAGTCAGATGAACACTGAAGCTTTCTTT
CSVESQMNTEAFF
>TRBV29-1|-|TRBD1|TRBJ2-3
TGCAGCGGGGGATGGACAGGGCTGCCAGATACGCAGTATTTT
CSGGWTGLPDTQYF
>TRBV6-1|few|-|TRBJ2-6
TGTGCCAGCAGGAAACAGGGAGCCAACGTCCTGACTTTC
CASRKQGANVLTF
>TRBV7-2|few|TRBD2|TRBJ2-5
TGTGCCAGCAGACCACGGACTAGCGGGGAGACCCAGTACTTC
CASRPRTSGETQYF
>TRBV5-5|-|-|TRBJ2-5
TGTGCCAGCAGCTTGCACGGGGATCCGGTCGAGACCCAGTACTTC
CASSLHGDPVETQYF
>TRBV27|-|-|TRBJ1-2
TGTGCCAGCAGTTTCCACCGCGGGGGGCAGGTGTATGGCTACACCTTC
CASSFHRGGQVYGYTF
>TRBV18|-|-|TRBJ1-4
TGTGCCAGCTCAGATCGACAGGAGACTAATGAAAAACTGTTTTTT
CASSDRQETNEKLFF
>TRBV2|few|TRBD2|TRBJ2-7
TGTGCCAGCAGTGTCCGCGGGGGGGTGACCTACGAGCAGTACTTC
CASSVRGGVTYEQYF
>TRBV6-1|-|-|TRBJ2-3
TGTGCCAGCGAACAGGTAGCAGATACGCAGTATTTT
CASEQVADTQYF
>TRBV11-2|few|-|TRBJ2-1
TGTGCCAGCAGCCAAGAGGTACTCAATGAGCAGTTCTTC
CASSQEVLNEQFF
>TRBV6-1|few|TRBD1|TRBJ2-7
TGTGCCAGCAGTGAATTCTATCGGGCCCGGACAGGTGAAGACTACGAGCAGTACTTC
CASSEFYRARTGEDYEQYF
>TRBV6-1|-|TRBD1|TRBJ1-6
TGTGCCAGCACCCGGGACAGAGATTCACCCCTCCACTTT
CASTRDRDSPLHF
>TRBV16|-|-|TRBJ2-7
TGTGCCAGCAGCCAAAACCCGTCAGGCGAGCAGTACTTC
CASSQNPSGEQYF
>TRBV18|few|TRBD1|TRBJ1-2
TGTGCCAGCTCACCACAGGACAGGACCCATGGCTACACCTTC
CASSPQDRTHGYTF